The following is a T cell receptor (beta chain) sequence with its context. Its specificity is unknown. Template switching created a universal primer site, and the cDNA included unique molecular identifiers. TCRdb recomputed calls from the 5' RACE reads with MiXCR, one row per CDR3 protein. The repertoire includes approximately 500,000 distinct CDR3 sequences, 13% to 15% of them detected once, and less than 0.5% sits in the top ten. Germline V gene lookup returns CDR1 MNHNS and CDR2 SASEGT. The CDR3 runs to 17 residues. V lost 7 bases and J lost 3; bases outside the gene matches: 17. The data belong to a study of identical twins. Whole-study findings and limits: Reduced insertions were recorded for abundant cord blood beta clonotypes, with no such pattern in memory repertoires. The conclusions drew on cross-sectional statistical analysis instead of tracking the same donors. Beta out-of-frame sequences showed weaker excess sharing between twins.

The same specimen was also included in a second study, on yellow fever vaccine responses in identical twins.

The rearrangement uses TRBV6-1 and TRBJ1-2; 7 bases agree with TRBD1. This receptor was obtained from a woman under 30 in good health. The sample consisted of CD4+ T cells sorted from blood. CDR3 nucleotide sequence: TGTGCCAGCATCCCCGGACCCGGGCCAGGGGGGTACTATGGCTACACCTTC. It specifies CASIPGPGPGGYYGYTF.